Below are 4 T cell receptor beta chains sequenced from a single sample in a study. TCRdb passed the RT-PCR reads through MiXCR, listing each CDR3 protein once. The sample contains 5,000 to 8,000 distinct CDR3 sequences, about 89% of which appear only once. The sample was memory CD4+ T cells from blood. These receptor sequences come from a female donor in good health, serving as a healthy control.

A word on this clonotype: The library was built for alpha chains, so this beta chain is an off-target read and its size means little. The chain carries TRBV7-2 and TRBJ2-7; 7 positions agree with TRBD1. The junction had 10 bases not matched to a gene; V was cut back by 5 bases and J by 6 bases. CDR1 is SGHTA and CDR2 is FQGNSA in the germline V gene. CDR3 length: 14 amino acids. In DNA, the CDR3 is TGTGCCAGCAGCGACACACAGGGGCCGGGCGAGCAGTACTTC. Amino acid sequence: CASSDTQGPGEQYF.

Remarks on this clonotype: Within a library made for alpha chains, this beta chain is off target, and its count is uninformative. V gene TRBV7-2 combines with J gene TRBJ2-7; either TRBD1 or TRBD2 may supply D (5 bases each). This CDR3 comprises 14 residues. Germline CDR1 reads SGHTA; CDR2 reads FQGNSA. The V and J ends lost 1 base and 0 bases respectively, with 7 bases between them. The DNA for the CDR3 is TGTGCCAGCAGCTTAGTGGGGACCTCCTACGAGCAGTACTTC. Protein product: CASSLVGTSYEQYF.

For this clonotype: This beta chain slipped into a library made for alpha chains as a stray read, so its size is not meaningful. The chain uses TRBV7-8 and TRBJ2-1; 8 nucleotides match TRBD1. The CDR3 length is 15 residues. The germline gives CDR1 SGHVS, CDR2 FQNEAQ. With 4 bases clipped from V and 11 bases from J, the junction kept 13 bases outside the gene matches. The CDR3 DNA reads TGTGCCAGCAGCTCCGCCGGGACAGGTGGGGGGAAGCAGTTCTTC. This gives the protein CASSSAGTGGGKQFF.

About this clonotype: In a library made to pick up alpha chains, this beta chain is a stray read with a size that means little. This chain uses TRBV12-3 or TRBV12-4 with TRBJ1-2; 7 positions match TRBD1. This CDR3 contains 13 residues. The V and J ends lost 6 bases and 4 bases, in that order; junction bases with no gene match: 5. The CDR3 sequence is CASSLDRIYGYTF. CDR3 coding DNA: TGTGCCAGCAGCCTGGACAGGATCTATGGCTACACCTTC.